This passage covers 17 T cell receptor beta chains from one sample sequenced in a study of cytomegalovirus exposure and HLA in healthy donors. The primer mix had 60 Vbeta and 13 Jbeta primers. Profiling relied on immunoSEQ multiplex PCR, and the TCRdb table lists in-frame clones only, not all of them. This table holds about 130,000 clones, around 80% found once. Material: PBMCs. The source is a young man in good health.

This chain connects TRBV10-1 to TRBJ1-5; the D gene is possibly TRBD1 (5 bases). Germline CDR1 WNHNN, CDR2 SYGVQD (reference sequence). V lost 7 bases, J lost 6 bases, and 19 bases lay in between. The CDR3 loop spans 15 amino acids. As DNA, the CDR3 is TGCGCCAGCACCCCGGGGGGGGGTCAAGGTCAGCCCCAGCATTTT. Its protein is CASTPGGGQGQPQHF.

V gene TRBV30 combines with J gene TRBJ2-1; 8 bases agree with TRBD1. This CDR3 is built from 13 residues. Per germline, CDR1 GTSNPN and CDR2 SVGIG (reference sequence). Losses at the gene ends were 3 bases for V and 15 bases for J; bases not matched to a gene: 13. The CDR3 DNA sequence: TGTGCCTGGAGGGTAGTGGCAGGGGGCTGGGTGTTCTTC. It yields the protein CAWRVVAGGWVFF.

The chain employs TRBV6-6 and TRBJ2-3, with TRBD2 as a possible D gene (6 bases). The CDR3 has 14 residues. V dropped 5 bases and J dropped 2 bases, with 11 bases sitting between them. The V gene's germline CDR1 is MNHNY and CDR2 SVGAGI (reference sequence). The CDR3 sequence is CASSPSEVTDTQYF. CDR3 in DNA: TGTGCCAGCAGTCCTAGCGAGGTCACAGATACGCAGTATTTT.

This chain's CDR3 is CASRPPGGRFLGYTF. CDR3 DNA sequence: TGTGCCAGCAGGCCACCGGGGGGGCGATTCCTCGGCTACACCTTC. V usage is TRBV11-2 and J usage is TRBJ1-2; a weak D match, TRBD1 (6 bases). This CDR3 has 15 residues. The V end lost 6 bases, the J end lost 8 bases, and 22 bases lay between the germline ends. Germline V lookup: CDR1 SGHAT, CDR2 FQNNGV.

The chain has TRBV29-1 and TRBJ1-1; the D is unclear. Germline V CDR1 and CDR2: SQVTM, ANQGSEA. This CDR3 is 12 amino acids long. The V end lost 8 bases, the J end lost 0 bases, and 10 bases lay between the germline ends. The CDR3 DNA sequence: TGCAGCTCCCGGGGTCTGAACACTGAAGCTTTCTTT. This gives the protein CSSRGLNTEAFF.

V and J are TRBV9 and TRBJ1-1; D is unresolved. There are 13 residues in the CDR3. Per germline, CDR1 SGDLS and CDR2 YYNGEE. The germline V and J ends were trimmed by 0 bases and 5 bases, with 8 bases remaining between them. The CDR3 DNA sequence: TGTGCCAGCAGCGTAGATGAGGAAACTGAAGCTTTCTTT. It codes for CASSVDEETEAFF.

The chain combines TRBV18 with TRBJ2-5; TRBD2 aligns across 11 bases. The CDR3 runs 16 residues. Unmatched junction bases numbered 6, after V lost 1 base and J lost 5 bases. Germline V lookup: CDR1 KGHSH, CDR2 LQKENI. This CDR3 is CASSPQLAGGPETQYF. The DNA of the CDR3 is TGTGCCAGCTCACCACAGTTAGCGGGAGGGCCGGAGACCCAGTACTTC.

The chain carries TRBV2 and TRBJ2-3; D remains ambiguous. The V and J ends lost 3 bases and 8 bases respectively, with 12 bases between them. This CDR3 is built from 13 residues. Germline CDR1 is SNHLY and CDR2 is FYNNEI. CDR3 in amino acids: CASSEVRVATQYF. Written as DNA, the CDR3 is TGTGCCAGCAGTGAGGTACGCGTAGCTACGCAGTATTTT.

Here the CDR3 reads CASRSDRAGEQFF. The CDR3 bases are TGTGCCAGCAGGTCCGACAGGGCAGGGGAGCAGTTCTTC. J is TRBJ2-1 and V is TRBV6-5; 7 bases agree with TRBD1. Per germline, CDR1 MNHEY and CDR2 SVGAGI. This CDR3 is 13 amino acids long. Trimming took 6 bases from V and 10 from J; bases not matched to a gene: 9.

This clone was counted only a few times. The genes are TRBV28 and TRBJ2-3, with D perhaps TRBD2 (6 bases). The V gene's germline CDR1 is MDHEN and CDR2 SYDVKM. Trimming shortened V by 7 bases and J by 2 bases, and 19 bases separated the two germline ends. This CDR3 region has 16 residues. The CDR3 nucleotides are TGTGCCAGCAAATCCGGTAGGGTAGCGGCCACAGATACGCAGTATTTT. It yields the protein CASKSGRVAATDTQYF.

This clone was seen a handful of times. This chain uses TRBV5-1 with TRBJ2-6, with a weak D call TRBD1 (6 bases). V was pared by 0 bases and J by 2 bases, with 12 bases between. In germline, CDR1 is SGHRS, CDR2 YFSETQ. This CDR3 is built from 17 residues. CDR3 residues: CASSLAGETPGANVLTF. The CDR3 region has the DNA TGCGCCAGCAGCTTGGCAGGGGAAACCCCTGGGGCCAACGTCCTGACTTTC.

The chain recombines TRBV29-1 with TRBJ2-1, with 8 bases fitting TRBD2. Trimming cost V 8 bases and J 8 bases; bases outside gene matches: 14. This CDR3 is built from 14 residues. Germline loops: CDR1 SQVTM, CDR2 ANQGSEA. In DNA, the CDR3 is TGCAGCACTACCTTGGGACTAGATGCTTATGAGCAGTTCTTC. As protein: CSTTLGLDAYEQFF.

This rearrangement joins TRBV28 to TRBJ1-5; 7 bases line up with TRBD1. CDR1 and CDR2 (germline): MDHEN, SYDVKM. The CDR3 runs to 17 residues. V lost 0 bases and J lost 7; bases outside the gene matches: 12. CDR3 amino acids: CASSLWHLDRVGQPQHF. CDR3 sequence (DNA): TGTGCCAGCAGTTTATGGCACTTAGACAGGGTAGGCCAGCCCCAGCATTTT.

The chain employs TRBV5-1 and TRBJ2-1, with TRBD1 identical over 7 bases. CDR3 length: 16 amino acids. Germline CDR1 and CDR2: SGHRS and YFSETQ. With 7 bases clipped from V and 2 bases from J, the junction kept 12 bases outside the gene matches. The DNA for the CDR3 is TGCGCCAGCGAAGGAGAGGACAGGCCCCCCTACAATGAGCAGTTCTTC. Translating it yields CASEGEDRPPYNEQFF. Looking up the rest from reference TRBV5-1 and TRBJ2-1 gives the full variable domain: KAGVTQTPRYLIKTRGQQVTLSCSPISGHRSVSWYQQTPGQGLQFLFEYFSETQRNKGNFPGRFSGRQFSNSRSEMNVSTLELGDSALYLCASEGEDRPPYNEQFFGPGTRLTVL.

This CDR3 reads CASSTTSGIYEQYF. The CDR3 DNA is TGTGCCAGCTCAACGACTAGCGGGATTTACGAGCAGTACTTC. The chain joins TRBV18 to TRBJ2-7; 11 positions agree with TRBD2. In germline, CDR1 is KGHSH, CDR2 LQKENI. With V trimmed by 5 bases and J by 4 bases, 4 bases remained unmatched. The CDR3 is made up of 14 amino acids.

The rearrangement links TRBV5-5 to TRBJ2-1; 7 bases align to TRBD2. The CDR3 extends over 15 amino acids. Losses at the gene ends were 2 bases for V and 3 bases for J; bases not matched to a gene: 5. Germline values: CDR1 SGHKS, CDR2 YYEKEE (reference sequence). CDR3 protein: CASSLGLAVYNEQFF. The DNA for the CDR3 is TGTGCCAGCAGCTTAGGGCTAGCGGTCTACAATGAGCAGTTCTTC.

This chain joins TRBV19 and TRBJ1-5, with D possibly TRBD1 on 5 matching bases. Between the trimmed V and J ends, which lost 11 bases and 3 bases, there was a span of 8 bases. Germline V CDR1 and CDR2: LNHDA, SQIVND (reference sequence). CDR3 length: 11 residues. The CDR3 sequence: CAAGTNQPQHF. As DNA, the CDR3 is TGTGCCGCGGGGACCAATCAGCCCCAGCATTTT. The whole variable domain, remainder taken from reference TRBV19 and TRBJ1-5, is DGGITQSPKYLFRKEGQNVTLSCEQNLNHDAMYWYRQDPGQGLRLIYYSQIVNDFQKGDIAEGYSVSREKKESFPLTVTSAQKNPTAFYLCAAGTNQPQHFGDGTRLSIL.